Described below is a single T cell receptor (beta chain) sequence and its context. Its antigen is currently unknown. This entry comes from a study of shared clonotypes between healthy human individuals. Study-level results: The study found lower generation probabilities in non-shared clonotypes than in those shared by all four donors. Shared across a handful of donors were roughly 5% of the naive CD4 clonotypes.

V was cut by 6 bases and J by 7 bases, with 18 bases left in between. This CDR3 is 15 amino acids long. Germline lookup yields CDR1 MDHEN and CDR2 SYDVKM. CD45RO negativity and positive selection for CCR7 defined naive CD8 cells, a population that excluded terminally differentiated effector memory CD45RA+ cells. The donors were adults (healthy and HIV-negative) with no recent acute infections or vaccinations. Genomic DNA (from each subset) was split evenly across several immunoSEQ plates. The data were produced by immunoSEQ multiplex PCR, yet TCRdb's version contains in-frame clones alone and is incomplete. The sample holds about 2,100,000 clones, roughly 91% seen once.

The V and J genes are TRBV28 and TRBJ2-2, with D possibly called TRBD1 or TRBD2 (5 bases each). The receptor was isolated from a man aged 18 to 29 in good health. Some clones in this sample may be carry-over from other donors' samples. The sequenced sample was naive CD8+ T cells from PBMCs. The CDR3 DNA is TGTGCCAGCAGAGGGGAGCAGGGTGGTATCGGGGAGCTGTTTTTT. Its translation is CASRGEQGGIGELFF.